The rows below give T cell receptor beta chains drawn from one sample of a study of spatial heterogeneity in lung cancer. TCRdb used MiXCR to reprocess the 5' RACE reads, holding one entry per CDR3 protein. The sample holds 60,000 to 90,000 distinct CDR3 sequences, 7.5% to 9.5% seen once. The sequencing used PBMCs, collected at surgery. The origin of the receptors is a male donor with early-stage non-small cell lung cancer. Both conserved end residues are part of each CDR3. D genes are given only for firm matches. Some rows have no size entry. The others give once, few or many, or a class for an expanded clone.

clone size: .
D gene: .
V gene: TRBV5-4
J gene: TRBJ1-5
CDR3 protein: CASSSGQSLRPSTDTQHF
CDR3 DNA: TGTGCCAGCAGCTCGGGACAATCCCTTAGGCCTAGCACAGATACGCAGCATTTT

clone size: .
D gene: TRBD1
V gene: TRBV4-2
J gene: TRBJ1-1
CDR3 protein: CANVPGQGAPFVAEAFF
CDR3 DNA: TGTGCCAACGTACCGGGACAGGGAGCACCTTTTGTCGCTGAAGCTTTCTTT

clone size: .
D gene: .
V gene: TRBV15
J gene: TRBJ1-2
CDR3 protein: CATSLDGKGYGYTF
CDR3 DNA: TGTGCCACCAGCTTAGACGGGAAGGGTTATGGCTACACCTTC

clone size: .
D gene: .
V gene: TRBV7-3
J gene: TRBJ2-5
CDR3 protein: CASSLLPGSDGETQYF
CDR3 DNA: TGTGCCAGCAGCTTACTCCCGGGTTCCGACGGGGAGACCCAGTACTTC

clone size: many
D gene: TRBD1
V gene: TRBV20-1
J gene: TRBJ1-1
CDR3 protein: CSALDRGPEEAFF
CDR3 DNA: TGCAGTGCCCTGGACAGGGGGCCAGAGGAAGCTTTCTTT

clone size: many
D gene: .
V gene: TRBV5-1
J gene: TRBJ2-7
CDR3 protein: CASSLDPGTYEQYF
CDR3 DNA: TGCGCCAGCAGCTTGGACCCAGGAACCTACGAGCAGTACTTC

clone size: many
D gene: .
V gene: TRBV7-3
J gene: TRBJ2-3
CDR3 protein: CASSSPGTDTQYF
CDR3 DNA: TGTGCCAGCAGCTCGCCCGGGACTGATACGCAGTATTTT

clone size: few
D gene: TRBD1
V gene: TRBV20-1
J gene: TRBJ1-2
CDR3 protein: CSARDQTGGNYGYTF
CDR3 DNA: TGCAGTGCTAGAGACCAGACAGGGGGCAACTATGGCTACACCTTC

clone size: many
D gene: .
V gene: TRBV20-1
J gene: TRBJ2-1
CDR3 protein: CSARDHRNNEQFF
CDR3 DNA: TGCAGTGCTAGAGATCACAGGAACAATGAGCAGTTCTTC

clone size: few
D gene: .
V gene: TRBV10-3
J gene: TRBJ1-5
CDR3 protein: CAISESPPPSQPQHF
CDR3 DNA: TGTGCCATCAGTGAGTCCCCGCCTCCTAGCCAGCCCCAGCATTTT

clone size: .
D gene: .
V gene: TRBV9
J gene: TRBJ2-1
CDR3 protein: CASSVEGHPYNEQFF
CDR3 DNA: TGTGCCAGCAGCGTAGAGGGACATCCTTACAATGAGCAGTTCTTC

clone size: .
D gene: TRBD2
V gene: TRBV3-1
J gene: TRBJ2-1
CDR3 protein: CASSQGLAGAQFF
CDR3 DNA: TGTGCCAGCAGCCAAGGACTAGCGGGAGCTCAGTTCTTC

clone size: many
D gene: .
V gene: TRBV5-1
J gene: TRBJ2-5
CDR3 protein: CASSLLPGLGGETQYF
CDR3 DNA: TGCGCCAGCAGCTTGCTTCCGGGACTTGGAGGAGAGACCCAGTACTTC

clone size: many
D gene: .
V gene: TRBV7-9
J gene: TRBJ1-3
CDR3 protein: CASSFDRDGNTIYF
CDR3 DNA: TGTGCCAGCAGCTTCGACAGAGATGGAAACACCATATATTTT

clone size: .
D gene: .
V gene: TRBV7-9
J gene: TRBJ1-3
CDR3 protein: CASTKQENGNTIYF
CDR3 DNA: TGTGCCAGCACCAAACAGGAGAATGGAAACACCATATATTTT

clone size: many
D gene: TRBD2
V gene: TRBV11-3
J gene: TRBJ2-1
CDR3 protein: CASSPGTRPFNEQFF
CDR3 DNA: TGTGCCAGCAGCCCCGGGACTAGACCCTTTAATGAGCAGTTCTTC

clone size: .
D gene: .
V gene: TRBV25-1
J gene: TRBJ1-2
CDR3 protein: CASSDAGDNYGYTF
CDR3 DNA: TGTGCCAGCAGTGACGCTGGCGATAACTATGGCTACACCTTC

clone size: many
D gene: .
V gene: TRBV20-1
J gene: TRBJ2-7
CDR3 protein: CSARGPREQYF
CDR3 DNA: TGCAGTGCTAGAGGCCCCCGCGAGCAGTACTTC

clone size: few
D gene: .
V gene: TRBV5-1
J gene: TRBJ1-1
CDR3 protein: CASSLDGLGAFF
CDR3 DNA: TGCGCCAGCAGCTTGGATGGGCTCGGCGCTTTCTTT

clone size: many
D gene: TRBD1
V gene: TRBV2
J gene: TRBJ1-4
CDR3 protein: CASRKDRLHF
CDR3 DNA: TGTGCCAGCAGAAAGGACAGGCTACATTTT

clone size: .
D gene: TRBD2
V gene: TRBV6-2/TRBV6-3
J gene: TRBJ2-1
CDR3 protein: CASRHKSGRSPNEQFF
CDR3 DNA: TGTGCCAGCAGGCATAAAAGCGGGAGATCCCCCAATGAGCAGTTCTTC

clone size: .
D gene: .
V gene: TRBV11-3
J gene: TRBJ2-2
CDR3 protein: CASSFRNRANTGELFF
CDR3 DNA: TGTGCCAGCAGCTTCAGAAACAGGGCGAACACCGGGGAGCTGTTTTTT

clone size: many
D gene: TRBD1
V gene: TRBV5-1
J gene: TRBJ2-1
CDR3 protein: CASSLLRTGGNEQFF
CDR3 DNA: TGCGCCAGCAGCTTGTTACGGACAGGAGGAAATGAGCAGTTCTTC